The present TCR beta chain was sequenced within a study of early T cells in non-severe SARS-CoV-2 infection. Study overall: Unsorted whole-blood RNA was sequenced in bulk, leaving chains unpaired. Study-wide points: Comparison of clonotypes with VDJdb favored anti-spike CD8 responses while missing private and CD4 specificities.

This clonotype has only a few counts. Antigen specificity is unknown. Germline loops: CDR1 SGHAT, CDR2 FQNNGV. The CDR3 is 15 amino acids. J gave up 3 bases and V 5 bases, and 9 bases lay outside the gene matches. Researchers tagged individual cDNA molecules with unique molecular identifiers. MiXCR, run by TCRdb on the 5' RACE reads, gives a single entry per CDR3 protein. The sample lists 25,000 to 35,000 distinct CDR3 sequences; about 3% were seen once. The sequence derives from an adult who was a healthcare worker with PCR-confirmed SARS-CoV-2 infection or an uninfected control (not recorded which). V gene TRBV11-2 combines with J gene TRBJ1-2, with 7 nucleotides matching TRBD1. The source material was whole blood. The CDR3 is CASSPDPTGYYGYTF. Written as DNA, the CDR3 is TGTGCCAGCAGCCCGGACCCGACAGGGTACTATGGCTACACCTTC.